This entry lists 30 T cell receptor beta chains sequenced from one sample in a study of T cells in Graves' hyperthyroidism and ophthalmopathy. TCR beta CDR3 regions were amplified from RNA. HTBI primers were used for first-round RT-PCR of the TCR CDR3. MiXCR, applied by TCRdb to the multiplex PCR reads, yields one record per CDR3 protein. The top ten clones hold 15% of a sample with 650,000 to 700,000 distinct CDR3 sequences, 17% of them seen once. The material sequenced was blood. All receptors derive from a man aged 50 or older with Graves' hyperthyroidism.

Ten or more counts support this clonotype. The chain carries TRBV27 and TRBJ2-2; weak D call: TRBD2 (6 bases). Germline CDR1 MNHEY, CDR2 SMNVEV (reference sequence). CDR3 length: 15 residues. Trimming stripped 3 bases from V and 4 bases from J, with 12 bases between. CDR3 sequence reads: CASSFGTSITGELFF. The CDR3 nucleotides read TGTGCCAGCAGTTTCGGGACTTCGATCACCGGGGAGCTGTTTTTT.

Ten or more counts support this clonotype. The V and J genes are TRBV12-3 or TRBV12-4 and TRBJ2-7, with 9 bases aligning to TRBD1. The CDR3 sequence is 16 residues long. J lost 7 bases, V lost 6 bases, and 16 bases had no gene match. CDR3 coding DNA: TGTGCCAGCAGCCCAGGACAGGGGCGGGTTTTGTGGGAGCAGTACTTC. This encodes CASSPGQGRVLWEQYF.

In this sample, this clonotype turned up many times. The genes are TRBV20-1 and TRBJ2-5, with D possibly matching TRBD2 (6 bases). Germline-derived CDR1 and CDR2 are DFQATT and SNEGSKA (reference sequence). The CDR3 loop spans 14 amino acids. The V end was cut by 0 bases, the J end by 5 bases, with 13 bases between. In DNA, the CDR3 is TGCAGTGCTAGAGAGGGACGGAGCGGGGAGACCCAGTACTTC. This sequence encodes CSAREGRSGETQYF.

This clonotype was detected many times. This chain uses TRBV20-1 with TRBJ2-5; D ambiguous. V shed 3 bases and J shed 1 base, with 12 bases lying between them. The CDR3 runs to 14 residues. CDR1 DFQATT and CDR2 SNEGSKA come from the germline V gene (reference sequence). The CDR3 coding sequence is TGCAGTGCTAGTCGGTTCCAGGCCCAAGAGACCCAGTACTTC. This translates into CSASRFQAQETQYF.

About this clonotype itself: With a much larger clone just one base away, this may be a read error. The genes are TRBV3-1 and TRBJ2-5; perhaps TRBD1 as D (5 bases). The germline V gene encodes CDR1 LGHDT and CDR2 YNNKEL (reference sequence). The CDR3 is 14 residues long. With 7 bases removed from V and 4 bases from J, the gap between germline ends came to 16 bases. The CDR3 DNA reads TGTGCCAGCATTATGTCAGGGCGCGGAGAGACCCAGTACTTC. Translating gives CASIMSGRGETQYF.

This clonotype was counted a few times. The chain links TRBV18 to TRBJ1-1; D not certain. The V gene lost 8 bases and the J gene lost 2 bases, with 12 bases spanning the gap. Germline assignment: CDR1 KGHSH and CDR2 LQKENI. This CDR3 contains 13 residues. As DNA, the CDR3 is TGTGCCAGCAGTTACGACCCTAACACTGAAGCTTTCTTT. Amino acids: CASSYDPNTEAFF.

This clonotype was observed a few times. The chain carries TRBV30 and TRBJ1-3; D is uncertain. This CDR3 has 12 residues. Trimming removed 2 bases from V and 1 base from J, with 3 bases in between. CDR1 and CDR2 (germline): GTSNPN, SVGIG (reference sequence). Here the CDR3 reads CAWSISGNTIYF. The CDR3, as DNA: TGTGCCTGGAGTATATCTGGAAACACCATATATTTT.

Note on this clonotype: A read error may produce the germline difference seen at one junction end. This chain uses TRBV7-2 with TRBJ2-7; D is unresolved. CDR3 length: 16 residues. Germline CDR1 is SGHTA and CDR2 is FQGNSA. DNA of the CDR3: TGCGCCAGCAGCCAGGACGTTGGTAGCAACTCCTACGAGCAGTACTTC. Its protein product is CASSQDVGSNSYEQYF.

This clonotype occurred a few times. This chain uses TRBV19 with TRBJ1-1, with D maybe TRBD1 (6 bases). CDR1 is LNHDA and CDR2 is SQIVND in the germline V gene (reference sequence). Deletions cut 8 bases from V and 8 bases from J, with 15 bases between. CDR3 length: 12 amino acids. The CDR3 sequence is CASYDRRGEAFF. The CDR3 region has the DNA TGTGCCAGTTACGACAGGCGGGGCGAAGCTTTCTTT. The full variable domain, with the rest looked up from reference TRBV19 and TRBJ1-1, is DGGITQSPKYLFRKEGQNVTLSCEQNLNHDAMYWYRQDPGQGLRLIYYSQIVNDFQKGDIAEGYSVSREKKESFPLTVTSAQKNPTAFYLCASYDRRGEAFFGQGTRLTVV.

This clonotype was recorded at least ten times. This chain joins TRBV24-1 and TRBJ1-5; 9 bases map to TRBD1. The CDR3 is made up of 18 amino acids. V was pared by 4 bases and J by 4 bases, with 13 bases of the junction left unmatched. Looked up from germline, CDR1 is KGHDR and CDR2 is SFDVKD. CDR3 amino acids: CATSDPDRGVPPNQPQHF. Written as DNA, the CDR3 is TGTGCCACCAGTGACCCAGACAGGGGGGTCCCCCCTAATCAGCCCCAGCATTTT.

To note about this clonotype: Germline and junction disagree at one end, which may indicate a read error. V gene TRBV7-8 combines with J gene TRBJ2-1; 9 nucleotides agree with TRBD2. This CDR3 comprises 17 residues. Germline CDR1 and CDR2: SGHVS and FQNEAQ. The CDR3 coding sequence is TGTACCAGCAGCTTAGTGTCCGGGACTAGCCCAGGCGATGAGCAGTTCTTC. Residues: CTSSLVSGTSPGDEQFF.

V usage is TRBV4-3 and J usage is TRBJ1-2; D unclear. Trimming shortened V by 0 bases and J by 4 bases, and 12 bases separated the two germline ends. The CDR3 covers 15 residues. Germline lookup yields CDR1 LGHNA and CDR2 YSLEER. CDR3 in amino acids: CASSQEAGSAYGYTF. CDR3 DNA: TGCGCCAGCAGCCAAGAGGCCGGGAGCGCCTATGGCTACACCTTC.

This clonotype was seen only a few times. This chain links TRBV12-3 or TRBV12-4 with TRBJ1-1; TRBD1 is a possible D gene (5 bases). This CDR3 has 13 residues. Trimming stripped 6 bases from V and 4 bases from J, with 12 bases between. The CDR3 region is CASSLRTPTEAFF. In DNA, the CDR3 is TGTGCCAGCAGCCTTCGGACACCCACTGAAGCTTTCTTT.

This clonotype was detected ten times or more. This sequence joins TRBV2 and TRBJ2-7; perhaps TRBD1 as D (6 bases). The germline V gene encodes CDR1 SNHLY and CDR2 FYNNEI. This CDR3 has 15 residues. Trimming cost V 6 bases and J 0 bases, with 15 bases left between them. CDR3 in amino acids: CASRQGQPFSYEQYF. The CDR3 coding sequence is TGTGCCAGCAGGCAGGGACAACCCTTCTCCTACGAGCAGTACTTC.

This clonotype was found many times. The chain combines TRBV27 with TRBJ2-6; D is unclear. The CDR3 is 15 amino acids. CDR1 MNHEY and CDR2 SMNVEV come from the germline V gene (reference sequence). The V and J ends lost 4 bases and 0 bases respectively, with 7 bases between them. CDR3 in amino acids: CASSSPLSGANVLTF. CDR3 in DNA: TGTGCCAGCAGTTCACCCCTCTCTGGGGCCAACGTCCTGACTTTC.

Many counts were recorded for this clonotype. V and J are TRBV10-3 and TRBJ1-2; TRBD1 might be the D (5 bases). Deletions cut 3 bases from V and 0 bases from J, with 8 bases between. Looked up from germline, CDR1 is ENHRY and CDR2 is SYGVKD. The CDR3 extends over 14 amino acids. In DNA, the CDR3 is TGTGCCATCAGTGAAAGGGGTCCTAACTATGGCTACACCTTC. Translating gives CAISERGPNYGYTF.

This clonotype came up many times. The V gene is TRBV9, the J gene TRBJ1-1; D unresolved. Trimming removed 0 bases at V and 1 base at J, with 10 bases between. The CDR3 contains 15 residues. From germline, CDR1 is SGDLS and CDR2 YYNGEE. Written as DNA, the CDR3 is TGTGCCAGCAGCGTAGAAGTACAACCGAACACTGAAGCTTTCTTT. It specifies CASSVEVQPNTEAFF. Full variable domain (remainder filled in from reference TRBV9 and TRBJ1-1): DSGVTQTPKHLITATGQRVTLRCSPRSGDLSVYWYQQSLDQGLQFLIQYYNGEERAKGNILERFSAQQFPDLHSELNLSSLELGDSALYFCASSVEVQPNTEAFFGQGTRLTVV.

This clonotype occurred a few times. The chain combines TRBV10-1 with TRBJ2-7; no definite D call. CDR3 length equals 13 residues. V was shortened by 3 bases and J by 2 bases, with 8 bases between the two germline ends. CDR1 and CDR2 (germline): WNHNN, SYGVQD (reference sequence). CDR3 nucleotide sequence: TGCGCCAGCAGTGAAAACATTGCCTACGAGCAGTACTTC. It translates to CASSENIAYEQYF.

This clonotype was seen at least ten times. The rearrangement joins TRBV24-1 to TRBJ2-1; the match to TRBD1 covers 8 bases. This CDR3 comprises 15 residues. The junction had 4 bases not matched to a gene; V was cut back by 0 bases and J by 7 bases. CDR1 is KGHDR, CDR2 SFDVKD, per germline. The CDR3 is CATSDLGQGRNEQFF. The CDR3 coding sequence is TGTGCCACCAGTGATTTGGGACAGGGCCGGAATGAGCAGTTCTTC.

The V and J genes are TRBV20-1 and TRBJ1-2; 8 bases are shared with TRBD1. The CDR3 contains 15 residues. Per germline, CDR1 DFQATT and CDR2 SNEGSKA (reference sequence). The V segment lost 1 base and the J segment 4 bases; nucleotides outside the gene matches: 8. The CDR3 coding sequence is TGCAGTGCTAGAGTGGAGGACAGGGTTCTCTATGGCTACACCTTC. Translated, it gives CSARVEDRVLYGYTF.

The V gene is TRBV13, the J gene TRBJ2-2; 15 positions agree with TRBD2. Unmatched junction bases numbered 6, after V lost 4 bases and J lost 6 bases. CDR1 and CDR2 (germline): PRHDT, FYEKMQ (reference sequence). CDR3 length: 17 amino acids. The CDR3 protein is CASSSRGTSGRSGELFF. CDR3 DNA: TGTGCCAGCAGCTCAAGGGGGACTAGCGGGAGGTCCGGGGAGCTGTTTTTT.

With regard to this clonotype: Possible read error: a much larger clone is one base away. The CDR3 sequence is CASSNGFQETQYF. CDR3 DNA: TGTGCCAGCAGCAACGGGTTCCAAGAGACCCAGTACTTC. The chain is built from TRBV7-2 and TRBJ2-5, with D hard to call. Germline loops: CDR1 SGHTA, CDR2 FQGNSA. The CDR3 extends over 13 amino acids. V was shortened by 5 bases and J by 1 base, with 8 bases between the two germline ends.

The chain recombines TRBV29-1 with TRBJ2-1; the D is unclear. Trimming left V 6 bases short and J 4 bases short, with 7 bases between. This CDR3 has 11 amino acids. Looked up from germline, CDR1 is SQVTM and CDR2 is ANQGSEA. CDR3 bases: TGCAGCGTGCCCTTATACAATGAGCAGTTCTTC. Protein sequence: CSVPLYNEQFF.

The chain is built from TRBV30 and TRBJ1-1; D ambiguous. The CDR3 contains 11 residues. Germline lookup yields CDR1 GTSNPN and CDR2 SVGIG (reference sequence). Trimming stripped 4 bases from V and 3 bases from J, with 6 bases between. CDR3 nucleotides: TGTGCCTGGAAGTCTTACACTGAAGCTTTCTTT. It yields the protein CAWKSYTEAFF.

Ten or more counts support this clonotype. The V gene is TRBV20-1, the J gene TRBJ2-1; D is possibly TRBD1 or TRBD2 (5 bases each). Deletions cut 3 bases from V and 2 bases from J, with 11 bases between. The germline V gene has CDR1 DFQATT and CDR2 SNEGSKA (reference sequence). CDR3 size: 14 residues. The CDR3 sequence: CSASGASTYNEQFF. CDR3 coding DNA: TGCAGTGCTAGCGGGGCCTCCACCTACAATGAGCAGTTCTTC.

Notes on this clonotype: Given a much more abundant clone one base away, this may be a read error. The rearrangement joins TRBV28 to TRBJ2-1, with TRBD2 as a possible D gene (6 bases). Germline values: CDR1 MDHEN, CDR2 SYDVKM. This CDR3 contains 15 residues. The CDR3 loop is CASRGTFSSYNERFF. The CDR3 DNA is TGTGCCAGCAGGGGGACTTTCAGCTCCTACAATGAGCGGTTCTTC. Variable domain in full (rest from reference TRBV28 and TRBJ2-1): DVKVTQSSRYLVKRTGEKVFLECVQDMDHENMFWYRQDPGLGLRLIYFSYDVKMKEKGDIPEGYSVSREKKERFSLILESASTNQTSMYLCASRGTFSSYNERFFGPGTRLTVL.

This clonotype showed up many times. J is TRBJ1-2 and V is TRBV5-1; unclear D gene. Germline assignment: CDR1 SGHRS and CDR2 YFSETQ. The V end lost 0 bases, the J end lost 2 bases, and 8 bases lay between the germline ends. The CDR3 is 14 residues long. CDR3 residues: CASSLAGENYGYTF. Here the CDR3 DNA reads TGCGCCAGCAGCTTGGCCGGGGAAAACTATGGCTACACCTTC. The whole variable domain, filled in from reference TRBV5-1 and TRBJ1-2, reads KAGVTQTPRYLIKTRGQQVTLSCSPISGHRSVSWYQQTPGQGLQFLFEYFSETQRNKGNFPGRFSGRQFSNSRSEMNVSTLELGDSALYLCASSLAGENYGYTFGSGTRLTVV.

Note on this clonotype: Since the CDR3 does not end with the conserved phenylalanine or tryptophan, this likely comes from a read error. This chain connects TRBV7-9 to TRBJ1-1; 10 bases line up with TRBD1. The germline V gene has CDR1 SEHNR and CDR2 FQNEAQ (reference sequence). The J segment lost 7 bases and the V segment lost 4 bases, leaving 9 bases of the junction unmatched. The CDR3 runs to 15 residues. CDR3 nucleotides: TGTGCCAGCAGCTCCGAGACAGGGGGCCTAAGTGAAGCTTTCCTT. It translates to CASSSETGGLSEAFL.

The chain carries TRBV18 and TRBJ1-5, with 7 nucleotides matching TRBD1. This CDR3 is built from 15 residues. Germline CDR1 and CDR2: KGHSH and LQKENI. The V gene end was trimmed by 2 bases and the J gene end by 7 bases; junction bases not matched to a gene: 8. The CDR3 sequence: CASSPSSGGGQPQHF. The DNA for the CDR3 is TGTGCCAGCTCACCAAGTTCAGGGGGTGGCCAGCCCCAGCATTTT. Supplemented by reference TRBV18 and TRBJ1-5, the full variable domain reads NAGVMQNPRHLVRRRGQEARLRCSPMKGHSHVYWYRQLPEEGLKFMVYLQKENIIDESGMPKERFSAEFPKEGPSILRIQQVVRGDSAAYFCASSPSSGGGQPQHFGDGTRLSIL.

This clonotype was seen more than once but under ten times. The chain has TRBV3-1 and TRBJ1-3; the D gene is possibly TRBD1 (5 bases). The V gene lost 4 bases and the J gene lost 4 bases, with 14 bases spanning the gap. Germline V gene data show CDR1 as LGHDT and CDR2 as YNNKEL (reference sequence). This CDR3 is built from 15 residues. CDR3 amino acids: CASSPPGTIGNTIYF. The CDR3 coding sequence is TGTGCCAGCAGCCCCCCCGGGACTATAGGAAACACCATATATTTT. Together with reference TRBV3-1 and TRBJ1-3, the CDR3 gives the full variable domain: DTAVSQTPKYLVTQMGNDKSIKCEQNLGHDTMYWYKQDSKKFLKIMFSYNNKELIINETVPNRFSPKSPDKAHLNLHINSLELGDSAVYFCASSPPGTIGNTIYFGEGSWLTVV.